Included here is one T cell receptor beta chain sequence, with context. Antigen unknown. The data derive from a study of identical twins. Findings and caveats of the study: There is a chance that invariant MAIT and iNKT cells partially muddied zero-insertion analyses.

TCRdb reanalysed the 5' RACE reads using MiXCR and keeps one entry per CDR3 protein. The sample has around 300,000 distinct CDR3 sequences, under 9% seen once; the top ten hold around 2.1%. The CDR3 is 15 residues long. The germline gives CDR1 SGHVS, CDR2 FNYEAQ. Between the trimmed V and J ends, which lost 3 bases and 5 bases, there was a span of 14 bases. In addition, the sample was reused for a study of yellow fever vaccine responses in identical twins. From that paper: Reports say the vaccine T cell response in twins looked partly convergent and partly personalized.

Sequencing was done on a sample of memory (CD45RO+) T cells sorted from blood. The V call is TRBV7-6, the J call TRBJ1-5; D gene unclear. This sequence was found in a woman between 18 and 30 years old in good health. CDR3 DNA: TGTGCCAGCAGCTTCGAGACAATATGGGATCAGCCCCAGCATTTT. This sequence encodes CASSFETIWDQPQHF.